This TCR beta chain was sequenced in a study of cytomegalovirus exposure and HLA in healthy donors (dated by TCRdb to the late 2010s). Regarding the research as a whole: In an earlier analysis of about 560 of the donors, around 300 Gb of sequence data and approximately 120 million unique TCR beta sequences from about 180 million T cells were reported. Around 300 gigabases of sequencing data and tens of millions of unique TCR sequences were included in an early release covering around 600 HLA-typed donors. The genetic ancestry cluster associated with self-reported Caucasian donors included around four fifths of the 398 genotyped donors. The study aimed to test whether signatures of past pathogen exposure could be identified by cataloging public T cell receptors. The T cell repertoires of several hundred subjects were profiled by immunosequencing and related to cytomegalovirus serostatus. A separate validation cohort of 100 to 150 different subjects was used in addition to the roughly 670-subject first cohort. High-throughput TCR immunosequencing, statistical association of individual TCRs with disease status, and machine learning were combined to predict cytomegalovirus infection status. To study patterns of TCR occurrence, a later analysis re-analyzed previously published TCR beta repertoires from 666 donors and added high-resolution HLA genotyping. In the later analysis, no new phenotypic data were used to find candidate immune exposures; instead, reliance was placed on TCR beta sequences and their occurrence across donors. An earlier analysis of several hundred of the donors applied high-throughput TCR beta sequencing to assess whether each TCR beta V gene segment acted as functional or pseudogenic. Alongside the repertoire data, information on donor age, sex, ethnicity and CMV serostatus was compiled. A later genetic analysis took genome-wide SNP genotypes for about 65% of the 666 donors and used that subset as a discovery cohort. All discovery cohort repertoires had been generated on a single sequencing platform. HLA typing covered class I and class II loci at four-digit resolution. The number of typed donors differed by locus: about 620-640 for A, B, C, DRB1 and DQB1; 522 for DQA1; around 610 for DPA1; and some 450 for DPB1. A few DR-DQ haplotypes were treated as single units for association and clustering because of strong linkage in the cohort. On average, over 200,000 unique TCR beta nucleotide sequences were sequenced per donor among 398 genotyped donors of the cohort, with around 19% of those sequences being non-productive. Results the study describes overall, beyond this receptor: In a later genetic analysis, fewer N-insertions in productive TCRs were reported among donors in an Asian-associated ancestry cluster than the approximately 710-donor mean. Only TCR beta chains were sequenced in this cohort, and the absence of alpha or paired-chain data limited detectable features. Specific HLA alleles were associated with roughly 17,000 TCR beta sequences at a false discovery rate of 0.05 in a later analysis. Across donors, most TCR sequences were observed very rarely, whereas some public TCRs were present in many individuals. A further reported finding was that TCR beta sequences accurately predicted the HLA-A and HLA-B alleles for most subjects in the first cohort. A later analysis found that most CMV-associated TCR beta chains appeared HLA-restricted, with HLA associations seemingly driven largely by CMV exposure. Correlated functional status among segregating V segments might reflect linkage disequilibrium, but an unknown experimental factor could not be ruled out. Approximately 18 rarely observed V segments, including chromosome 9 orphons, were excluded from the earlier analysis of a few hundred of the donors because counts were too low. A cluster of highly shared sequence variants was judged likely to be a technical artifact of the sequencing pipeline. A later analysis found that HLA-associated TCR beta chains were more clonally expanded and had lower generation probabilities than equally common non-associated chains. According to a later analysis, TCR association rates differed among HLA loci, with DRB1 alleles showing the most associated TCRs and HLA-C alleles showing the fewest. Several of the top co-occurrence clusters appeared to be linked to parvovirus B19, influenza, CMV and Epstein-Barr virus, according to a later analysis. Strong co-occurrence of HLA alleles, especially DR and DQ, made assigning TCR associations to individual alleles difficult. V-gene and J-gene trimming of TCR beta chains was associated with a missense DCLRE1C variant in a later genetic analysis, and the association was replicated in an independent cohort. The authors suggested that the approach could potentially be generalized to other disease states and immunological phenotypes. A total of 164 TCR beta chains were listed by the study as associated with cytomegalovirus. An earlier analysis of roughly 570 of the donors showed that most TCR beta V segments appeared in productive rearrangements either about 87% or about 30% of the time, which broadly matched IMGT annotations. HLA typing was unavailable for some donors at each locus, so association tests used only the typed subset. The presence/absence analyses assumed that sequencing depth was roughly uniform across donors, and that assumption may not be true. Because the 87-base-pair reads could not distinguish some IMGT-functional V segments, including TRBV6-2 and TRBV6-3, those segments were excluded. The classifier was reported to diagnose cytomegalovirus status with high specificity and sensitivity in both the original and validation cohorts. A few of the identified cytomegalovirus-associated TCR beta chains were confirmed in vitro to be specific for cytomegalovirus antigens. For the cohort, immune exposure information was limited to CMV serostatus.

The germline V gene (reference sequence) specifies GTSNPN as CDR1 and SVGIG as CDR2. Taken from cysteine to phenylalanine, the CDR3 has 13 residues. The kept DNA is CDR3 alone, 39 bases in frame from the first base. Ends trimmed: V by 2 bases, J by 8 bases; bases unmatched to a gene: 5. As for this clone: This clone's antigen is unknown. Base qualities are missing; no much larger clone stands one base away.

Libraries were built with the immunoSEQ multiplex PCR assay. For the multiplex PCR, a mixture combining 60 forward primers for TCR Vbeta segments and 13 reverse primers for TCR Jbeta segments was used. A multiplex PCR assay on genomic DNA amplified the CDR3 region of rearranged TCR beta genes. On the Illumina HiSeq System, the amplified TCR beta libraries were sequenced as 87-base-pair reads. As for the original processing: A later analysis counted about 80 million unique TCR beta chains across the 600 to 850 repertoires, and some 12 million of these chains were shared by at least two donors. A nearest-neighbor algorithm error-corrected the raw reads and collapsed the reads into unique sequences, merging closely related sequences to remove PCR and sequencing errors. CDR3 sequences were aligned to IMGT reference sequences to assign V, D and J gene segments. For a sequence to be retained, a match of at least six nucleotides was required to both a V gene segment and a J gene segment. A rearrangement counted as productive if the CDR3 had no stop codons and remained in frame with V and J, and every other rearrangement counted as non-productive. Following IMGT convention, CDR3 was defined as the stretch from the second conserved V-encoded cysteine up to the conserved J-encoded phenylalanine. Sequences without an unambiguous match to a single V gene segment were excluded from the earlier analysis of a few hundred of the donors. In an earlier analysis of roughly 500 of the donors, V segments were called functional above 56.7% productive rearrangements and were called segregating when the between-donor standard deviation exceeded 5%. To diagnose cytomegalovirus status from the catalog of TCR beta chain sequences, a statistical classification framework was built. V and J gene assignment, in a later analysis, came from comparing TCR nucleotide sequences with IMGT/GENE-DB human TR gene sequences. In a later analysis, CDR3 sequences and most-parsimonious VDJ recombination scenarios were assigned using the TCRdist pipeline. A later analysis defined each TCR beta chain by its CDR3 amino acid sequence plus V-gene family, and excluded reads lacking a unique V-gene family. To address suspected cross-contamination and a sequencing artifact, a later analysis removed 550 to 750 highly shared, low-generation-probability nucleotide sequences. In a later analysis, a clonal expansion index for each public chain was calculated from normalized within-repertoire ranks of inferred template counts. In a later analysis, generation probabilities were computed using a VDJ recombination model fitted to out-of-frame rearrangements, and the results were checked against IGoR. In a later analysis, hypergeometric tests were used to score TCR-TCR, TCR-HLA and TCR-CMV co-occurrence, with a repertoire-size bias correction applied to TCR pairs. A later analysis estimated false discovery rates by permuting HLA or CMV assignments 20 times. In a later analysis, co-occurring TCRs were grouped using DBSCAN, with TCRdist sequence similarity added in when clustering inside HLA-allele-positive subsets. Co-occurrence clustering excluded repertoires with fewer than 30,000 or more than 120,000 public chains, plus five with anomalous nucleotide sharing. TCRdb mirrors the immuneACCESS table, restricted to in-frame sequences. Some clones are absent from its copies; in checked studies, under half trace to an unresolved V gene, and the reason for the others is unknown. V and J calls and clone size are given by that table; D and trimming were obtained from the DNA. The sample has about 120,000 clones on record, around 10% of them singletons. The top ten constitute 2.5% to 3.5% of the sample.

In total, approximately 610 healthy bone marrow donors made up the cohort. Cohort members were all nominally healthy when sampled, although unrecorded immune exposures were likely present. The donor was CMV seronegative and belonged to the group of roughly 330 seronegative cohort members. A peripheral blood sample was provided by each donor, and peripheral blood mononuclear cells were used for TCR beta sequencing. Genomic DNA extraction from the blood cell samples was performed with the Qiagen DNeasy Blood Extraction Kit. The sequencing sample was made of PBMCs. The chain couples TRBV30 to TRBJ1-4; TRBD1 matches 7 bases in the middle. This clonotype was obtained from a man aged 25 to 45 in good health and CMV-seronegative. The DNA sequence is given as TGTGCCTGGAGTACAGGGGTTGGGGAAAAACTGTTTTTT. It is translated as CAWSTGVGEKLFF.